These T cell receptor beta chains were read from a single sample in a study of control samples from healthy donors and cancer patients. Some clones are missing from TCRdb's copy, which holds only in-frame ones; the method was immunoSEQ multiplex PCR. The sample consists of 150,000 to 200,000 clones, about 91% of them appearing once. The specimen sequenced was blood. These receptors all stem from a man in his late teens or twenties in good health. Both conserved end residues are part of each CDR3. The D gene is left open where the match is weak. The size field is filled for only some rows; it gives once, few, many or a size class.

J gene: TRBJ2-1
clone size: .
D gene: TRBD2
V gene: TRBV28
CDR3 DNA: TGTGCCAGCAGTTTTGGGAGCGGGGGCTACAATGAGCAGTTCTTC
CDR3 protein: CASSFGSGGYNEQFF

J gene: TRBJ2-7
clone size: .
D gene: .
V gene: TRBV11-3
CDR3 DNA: TGTGCCAGCAGCCCTACCCTGGCGGACGAGCAGTACTTC
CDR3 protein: CASSPTLADEQYF

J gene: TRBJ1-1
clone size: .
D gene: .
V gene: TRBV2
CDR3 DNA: TGTGCCAGCAGTGTAGAGGGGAACACTGAAGCTTTCTTT
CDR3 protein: CASSVEGNTEAFF

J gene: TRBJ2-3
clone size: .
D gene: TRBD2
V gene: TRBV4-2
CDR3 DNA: TGTGCCAGCAGCCTGGGACTAGCGGACATGGGAACGCAGTATTTT
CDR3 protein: CASSLGLADMGTQYF

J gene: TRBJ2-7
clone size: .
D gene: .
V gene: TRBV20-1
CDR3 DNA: TGCAGTGCTAGTCGGACTAACTCCTACGAGCAGTACTTC
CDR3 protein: CSASRTNSYEQYF

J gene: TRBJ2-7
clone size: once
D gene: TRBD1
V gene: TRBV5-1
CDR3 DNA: TGCGCCAGCAGCCCACGTTCTGGGGACAGGAACTACGAGCAGTACTTC
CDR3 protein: CASSPRSGDRNYEQYF

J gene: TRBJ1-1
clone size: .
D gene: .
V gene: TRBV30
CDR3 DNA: TGTGCCTGGAGTGCCGGACGGTCGAACACTGAAGCTTTCTTT
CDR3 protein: CAWSAGRSNTEAFF

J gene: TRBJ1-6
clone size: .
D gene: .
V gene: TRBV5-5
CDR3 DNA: TGTGCCAGCAGCTTGGAGTGGGCTTCACCCCTCCACTTT
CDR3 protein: CASSLEWASPLHF

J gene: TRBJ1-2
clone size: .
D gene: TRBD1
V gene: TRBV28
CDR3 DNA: TGTGCCAGCAGTTCCTTAGATACCGGGACAGGGTCTTATGGCTACACCTTC
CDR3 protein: CASSSLDTGTGSYGYTF

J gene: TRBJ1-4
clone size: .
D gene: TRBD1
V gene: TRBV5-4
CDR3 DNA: TGTGCCAGCAGCGTACGGGACAGACCTAATGAAAAACTGTTTTTT
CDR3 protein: CASSVRDRPNEKLFF

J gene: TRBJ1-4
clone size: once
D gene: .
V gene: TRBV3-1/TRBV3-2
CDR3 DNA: TGTGCCAGCAGCCGACGACGGGGGATTGAAAAACTGTTTTTT
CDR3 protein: CASSRRRGIEKLFF

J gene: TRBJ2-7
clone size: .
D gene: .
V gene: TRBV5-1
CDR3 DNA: TGCGCCAGCAGCTTGGGTGCCGGGGATGACGAGCAGTACTTC
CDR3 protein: CASSLGAGDDEQYF

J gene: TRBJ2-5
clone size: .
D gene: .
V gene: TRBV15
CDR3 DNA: TGTGCCACCAGCAGAGGTCAGACAGCCCAAGAGACCCAGTACTTC
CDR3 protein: CATSRGQTAQETQYF

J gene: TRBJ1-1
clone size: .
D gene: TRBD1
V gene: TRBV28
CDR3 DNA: TGTGCCAGCAGTTCACCGGGACAGGGGAACACTGAAGCTTTCTTT
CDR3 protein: CASSSPGQGNTEAFF

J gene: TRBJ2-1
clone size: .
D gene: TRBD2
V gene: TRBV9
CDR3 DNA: TGTGCCAGCAGCGCCCTAGCGGGGGGGAAATACAATGAGCAGTTCTTC
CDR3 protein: CASSALAGGKYNEQFF

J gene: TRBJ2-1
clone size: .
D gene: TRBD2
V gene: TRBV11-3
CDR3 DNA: TGTGCCAGCAGCTTAGGGGCTAGCGGGGGCAATGAGCAGTTCTTC
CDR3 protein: CASSLGASGGNEQFF

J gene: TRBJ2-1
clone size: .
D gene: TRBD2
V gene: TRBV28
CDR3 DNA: TGTGCCAGCAGACTTAGCGGGGGAGCCTACAATGAGCAGTTCTTC
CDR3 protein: CASRLSGGAYNEQFF

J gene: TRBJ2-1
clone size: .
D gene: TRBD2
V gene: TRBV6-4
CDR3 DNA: TGTGCCAGCAGTGTACGGGGGGGCGGTATGTCTGGAGGCTCCTACAATGAGCAGTTCTTC
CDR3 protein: CASSVRGGGMSGGSYNEQFF

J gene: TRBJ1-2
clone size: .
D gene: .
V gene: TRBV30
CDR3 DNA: TGTGCCTGGGACATCTCTAACTATGGCTACACCTTC
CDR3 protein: CAWDISNYGYTF

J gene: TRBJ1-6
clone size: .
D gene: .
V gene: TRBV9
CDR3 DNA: TGTGCCAGCAGCGCCGCCCCGGCCAATTCACCCCTCCACTTT
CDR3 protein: CASSAAPANSPLHF

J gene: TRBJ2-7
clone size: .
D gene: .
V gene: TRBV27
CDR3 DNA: TGTGCCAGCAGTCCCCCGGGTGCAGGGATCTTCCACGAGCAGTACTTC
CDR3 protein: CASSPPGAGIFHEQYF

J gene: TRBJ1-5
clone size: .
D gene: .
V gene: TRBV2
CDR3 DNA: TGTGCCAGCAGTGCCCAAAAGGGGGGTTATGGCAATCAGCCCCAGCATTTT
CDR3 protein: CASSAQKGGYGNQPQHF

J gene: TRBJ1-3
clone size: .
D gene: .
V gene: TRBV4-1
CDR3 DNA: TGCGCCAGCAGCCGCGGTCCGGGAGTTGGGGGACGCTCTGGAAACACCATATATTTT
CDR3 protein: CASSRGPGVGGRSGNTIYF

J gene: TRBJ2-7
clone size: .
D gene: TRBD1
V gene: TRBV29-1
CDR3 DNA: TGCAGCGTTGGACAGGGGTCCTACGAGCAGTACTTC
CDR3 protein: CSVGQGSYEQYF

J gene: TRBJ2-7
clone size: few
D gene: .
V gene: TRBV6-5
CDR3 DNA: TGTGCCAGCACCGAGGTATTCGAGCAGTACTTC
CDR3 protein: CASTEVFEQYF

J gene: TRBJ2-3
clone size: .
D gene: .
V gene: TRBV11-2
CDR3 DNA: TGTGCCAGCAGCTTAAGGGCAGGGTGGGCAGATACGCAGTATTTT
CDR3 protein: CASSLRAGWADTQYF

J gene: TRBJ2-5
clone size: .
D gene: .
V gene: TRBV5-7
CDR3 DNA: TGTGCCAGCAGCTTCGTTGGCCAGCCAAAAGAGACCCAGTACTTC
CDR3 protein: CASSFVGQPKETQYF

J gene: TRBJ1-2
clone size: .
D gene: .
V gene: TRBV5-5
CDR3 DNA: TGTGCCAGCAGCTTGGCCAAGCTGACCCTACCTGAGTATGGCTACACCTTC
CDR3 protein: CASSLAKLTLPEYGYTF

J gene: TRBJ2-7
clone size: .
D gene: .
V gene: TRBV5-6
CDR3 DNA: TGTGCCAGCAGCTTGGGGGACACCCAATTTGAGCAGTACTTC
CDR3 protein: CASSLGDTQFEQYF

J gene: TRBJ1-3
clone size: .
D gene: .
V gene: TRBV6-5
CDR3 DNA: TGTGCCAGCAGTCGTGGTGGCTCTGGAAACACCATATATTTT
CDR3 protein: CASSRGGSGNTIYF

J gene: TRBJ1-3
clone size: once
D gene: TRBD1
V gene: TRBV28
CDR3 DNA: TGTGCCAGCAGCGAAGGGACAGGAGGAACTTCTGGAAACACCATATATTTT
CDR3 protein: CASSEGTGGTSGNTIYF

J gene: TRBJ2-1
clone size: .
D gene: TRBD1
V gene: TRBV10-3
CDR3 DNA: TGTGCCATCAGTGAGCCCGGGACAGGGGCGTACAATGAGCAGTTCTTC
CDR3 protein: CAISEPGTGAYNEQFF

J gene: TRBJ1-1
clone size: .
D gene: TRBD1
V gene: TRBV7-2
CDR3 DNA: TGTGCCAGCAGCCAAACAGCCAGGGGGGAGACTGAAGCTTTCTTT
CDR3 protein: CASSQTARGETEAFF

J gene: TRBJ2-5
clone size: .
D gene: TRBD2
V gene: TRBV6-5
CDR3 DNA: TGTGCCAGCAGTTACTCGTTCCGGGGAGGGGAGACCCAGTACTTC
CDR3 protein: CASSYSFRGGETQYF

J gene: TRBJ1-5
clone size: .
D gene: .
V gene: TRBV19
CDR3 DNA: TGTGCCAGTAGTATAGTAAGGGGCAATCAGCCCCAGCATTTT
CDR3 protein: CASSIVRGNQPQHF

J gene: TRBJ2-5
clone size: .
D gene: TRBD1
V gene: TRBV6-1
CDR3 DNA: TGTGCCAGCAGTGAAGCTGCAGGGGGCGGGGAGACCCAGTACTTC
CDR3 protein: CASSEAAGGGETQYF

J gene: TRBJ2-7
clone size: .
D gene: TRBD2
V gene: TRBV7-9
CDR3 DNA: TGTGCCAGCAGCTTAGACGCGGGGGGCGTCGAGCAGTACTTC
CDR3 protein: CASSLDAGGVEQYF

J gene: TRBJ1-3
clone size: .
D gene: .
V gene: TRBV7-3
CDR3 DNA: TGTGCCAGCAGCTTATCAGGGCGCTCTGGAAACACCATATATTTT
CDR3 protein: CASSLSGRSGNTIYF

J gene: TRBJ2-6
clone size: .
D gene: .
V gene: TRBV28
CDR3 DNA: TGTGCCAGCAGTCGGGGGTCCTCTGGGGCCAACGTCCTGACTTTC
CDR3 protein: CASSRGSSGANVLTF

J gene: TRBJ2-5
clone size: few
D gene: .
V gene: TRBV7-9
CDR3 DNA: TGTGCCAGCAGCTTAGGACTCCGCCTTGTGGAGACCCAGTACTTC
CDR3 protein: CASSLGLRLVETQYF

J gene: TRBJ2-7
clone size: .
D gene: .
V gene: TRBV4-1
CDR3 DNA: TGCGCCAGCAGCCAAAGGCCTGTGGAAGAGCAGTACTTC
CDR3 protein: CASSQRPVEEQYF

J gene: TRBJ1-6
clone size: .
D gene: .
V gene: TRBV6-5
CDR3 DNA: TGTGCCAGCAGTCCCTACGAGGGGAATTCACCCCTCCACTTT
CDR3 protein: CASSPYEGNSPLHF

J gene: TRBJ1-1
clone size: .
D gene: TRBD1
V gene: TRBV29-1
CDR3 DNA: TGCAGCACCTCCGGGACAGATTTTGAGCGCACTGAAGCTTTCTTT
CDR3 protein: CSTSGTDFERTEAFF